The rows below give T cell receptor beta chains drawn from one sample of a study of memory B cells and T cells in multiple sclerosis. For these receptors, no antigen is known. Assay: immunoSEQ multiplex PCR; the TCRdb copy retains only in-frame clones and omits some. The sample holds 46,000 or so clones; roughly 82% are singletons and the top ten take about 1.1%. The sequenced sample consisted of PBMCs from blood kept in culture. These receptors all stem from a human donor with multiple sclerosis. Both conserved end residues are part of each CDR3. A D gene is named only where the DNA matches it firmly. Clone size, where shown, is once, few, many, or a class for clones that have expanded.

>-|TRBJ1-5|TRBV5-1|-
CASAKQGGQPQHF
TGCGCCAGCGCCAAACAGGGAGGGCAGCCCCAGCATTTT
>-|TRBJ2-7|TRBV2|-
CASSGSQGLSYEQYF
TGTGCCAGCAGTGGCAGCCAGGGGTTATCCTACGAGCAGTACTTC
>-|TRBJ1-1|TRBV6-6|-
CASLIETGGNTEAFF
TGTGCCAGCCTCATTGAGACAGGAGGGAACACTGAAGCTTTCTTT
>-|TRBJ2-3|TRBV4-3|once
CASSQDPLDSADTQYF
TGCGCCAGCAGCCAAGATCCGCTTGACTCCGCAGATACGCAGTATTTT
>-|TRBJ2-7|TRBV6-1|-
CATAQTGGGEQYF
TGTGCCACCGCCCAAACAGGGGGGGGCGAGCAGTACTTC
>-|TRBJ1-3|TRBV6-5|-
CASSYSYSNSGNTIYF
TGTGCCAGCAGTTACTCTTACTCCAACTCTGGAAACACCATATATTTT
>-|TRBJ1-5|TRBV6-6|-
CASSLDSNQPQHF
TGTGCCAGCAGTTTAGATAGCAATCAGCCCCAGCATTTT
>TRBD2|TRBJ2-1|TRBV4-1|-
CASSQVPAGGLVEQFF
TGCGCCAGCAGCCAAGTTCCGGCGGGGGGGCTAGTTGAGCAGTTCTTC
>-|TRBJ2-1|TRBV30|once
CAWMGVGNEQFF
TGTGCCTGGATGGGGGTCGGGAATGAGCAGTTCTTC
>-|TRBJ1-3|TRBV19|few
CASKAGTGNTIYF
TGTGCCAGTAAGGCGGGAACTGGAAACACCATATATTTT
>-|TRBJ1-1|TRBV29-1|few
CSVASHGETEAFF
TGCAGCGTTGCCAGCCATGGGGAGACTGAAGCTTTCTTT
>TRBD2|TRBJ2-5|TRBV5-1|-
CASSPHTSGGETQYF
TGCGCCAGCAGCCCTCATACTAGCGGAGGGGAGACCCAGTACTTC
>TRBD1|TRBJ2-2|TRBV5-1|few
CASSWTGITGELFF
TGCGCCAGCAGCTGGACAGGAATCACCGGGGAGCTGTTTTTT
>TRBD1|TRBJ2-3|TRBV7-9|-
CASSLGGTGPRSTDTQYF
TGTGCCAGCAGCTTGGGTGGGACAGGGCCCAGAAGCACAGATACGCAGTATTTT
>-|TRBJ2-5|TRBV5-1|-
CASSLGTTIGETQYF
TGCGCCAGCAGCTTGGGGACTACTATAGGAGAGACCCAGTACTTC
>-|TRBJ1-5|TRBV15|-
CATSRRGAGNQPQHF
TGTGCCACCAGCCGCCGGGGGGCCGGGAATCAGCCCCAGCATTTT
>-|TRBJ2-5|TRBV30|-
CAWDGRGVTQYF
TGTGCCTGGGACGGCAGGGGGGTGACCCAGTACTTC